This T cell receptor beta chain is from a study of blood T cells in healthy people across ages. This clonotype showed up just a few times. The sample providers were healthy Caucasian people from Russia, aged about 6 to 100. Primers used in a second PCR of about 6 to 12 cycles were a sample-barcoded 5' primer and a J-beta primer mix. MiXCR was run by TCRdb on the 5' RACE reads, yielding one entry per CDR3 protein. The table has 1,300,000 or so distinct CDR3 sequences, 59% seen once; the top ten hold more than 6%. V lost 4 bases to trimming and J lost 3 bases; unmatched junction nucleotides: 3. The CDR3 runs to 15 residues. CDR1 is SGHTA and CDR2 is FQGNSA in the germline V gene.

The V and J genes are TRBV7-2 and TRBJ2-3; the match to TRBD2 covers 11 bases. The source material was blood. This receptor was identified in a man aged 18 to 29 in good health. This chain's CDR3 is CASSSTSGDTDTQYF. The CDR3 DNA reads as TGTGCCAGCAGCTCGACTAGCGGGGATACAGATACGCAGTATTTT. Full variable domain (rest looked up from reference TRBV7-2 and TRBJ2-3): GAGVSQSPSNKVTEKGKDVELRCDPISGHTALYWYRQSLGQGLEFLIYFQGNSAPDKSGLPSDRFSAERTGGSVSTLTIQRTQQEDSAVYLCASSSTSGDTDTQYFGPGTRLTVL.